Listed here are 9 T cell receptor beta chains from one sample, sequenced in a study of blood T cell repertoires in COVID-19. Sequencing was performed with immunoSEQ multiplex PCR; in TCRdb, only in-frame clones are kept and a portion is missing. This sample yields some 210,000 clones, of which around 81% are seen a single time; about 4.3% belongs to the top ten. Sequenced material: PBMCs or T cells enriched from blood (not recorded which). The source is a man aged 30-40 years with acute COVID-19.

V is TRBV7-9 and J is TRBJ1-4; the match to TRBD1 covers 7 bases. With V trimmed by 5 bases and J by 8 bases, 11 bases remained unmatched. The CDR3 spans 15 residues. Germline loops: CDR1 SEHNR, CDR2 FQNEAQ (reference sequence). The CDR3 reads CASSPPDRAVEKLFF. The CDR3 nucleotides are TGTGCCAGCAGCCCCCCTGACAGGGCGGTGGAAAAACTGTTTTTT. Using reference TRBV7-9 and TRBJ1-4 for the parts outside the CDR3, the full variable domain is DTGVSQNPRHKITKRGQNVTFRCDPISEHNRLYWYRQTLGQGPEFLTYFQNEAQLEKSRLLSDRFSAERPKGSFSTLEIQRTEQGDSAMYLCASSPPDRAVEKLFFGSGTQLSVL.

This clone was recorded once. V and J are TRBV11-3 and TRBJ2-1; TRBD2 matches at 8 bases. The CDR3 spans 17 residues. CDR1 and CDR2 (germline): SGHNT, YENEEA. The V and J ends lost 5 bases and 4 bases, in that order; junction bases with no gene match: 13. The chain's CDR3 is CASSQGEVAGLYNEQFF. CDR3 DNA sequence: TGTGCCAGCAGCCAAGGGGAGGTAGCGGGATTATACAATGAGCAGTTCTTC. Looking up the rest from reference TRBV11-3 and TRBJ2-1 gives the full variable domain: EAGVVQSPRYKIIEKKQPVAFWCNPISGHNTLYWYLQNLGQGPELLIRYENEEAVDDSQLPKDRFSAERLKGVDSTLKIQPAELGDSAVYLCASSQGEVAGLYNEQFFGPGTRLTVL.

The chain combines TRBV29-1 with TRBJ1-1; D possibly corresponds to TRBD1 (6 bases). The CDR3 extends over 12 amino acids. Germline CDR1 is SQVTM and CDR2 is ANQGSEA. Deletions cut 6 bases from V and 5 bases from J, with 13 bases between. The DNA for the CDR3 is TGCAGCGTCGGGCAGGGGTGGACTGAAGCTTTCTTT. Its translation is CSVGQGWTEAFF.

A single count supports this clone. The chain recombines TRBV5-6 with TRBJ1-2, with D perhaps matching TRBD1 (6 bases). The V gene's germline CDR1 is SGHDT and CDR2 YYEEEE. V was pared by 4 bases and J by 8 bases, with 15 bases between. The CDR3 is made up of 13 amino acids. CDR3 sequence (DNA): TGTGCCAGCAGCATGGACAGACAAGCCGGCTACACCTTC. As protein: CASSMDRQAGYTF.

This chain joins TRBV6-5 and TRBJ2-7, with D possibly being TRBD2 (6 bases). The ends were cut back, 0 bases at V and 5 bases at J, with 14 bases in the middle. Germline V gene data show CDR1 as MNHEY and CDR2 as SVGAGI. CDR3 size: 15 residues. In DNA form, the CDR3 reads TGTGCCAGCAGTTACTCGAGGGACTCCCTCCACGAGCAGTACTTC. Protein sequence: CASSYSRDSLHEQYF.

The rearrangement uses TRBV28 and TRBJ2-7; TRBD1 is a possible D gene (5 bases). This CDR3 spans 14 amino acids. The V and J ends lost 11 bases and 0 bases respectively, with 17 bases between them. Germline V CDR1 and CDR2: MDHEN, SYDVKM. In nucleotides, the CDR3 is TGTGCCGGGTTGCACAGTCAGGGCTCCTACGAGCAGTACTTC. Protein sequence: CAGLHSQGSYEQYF.

This clone is a singleton in its sample. The chain uses TRBV27 and TRBJ2-3; maybe TRBD2 (6 bases). In germline, CDR1 is MNHEY, CDR2 SMNVEV (reference sequence). The germline V and J ends were trimmed by 5 bases and 1 base, with 13 bases remaining between them. The CDR3 has 15 amino acids. In nucleotides, the CDR3 is TGTGCCAGCAGTCCCCTCCCGGGGGGCACAGATACGCAGTATTTT. Amino acids: CASSPLPGGTDTQYF.

The V call is TRBV10-2, the J call TRBJ2-2, with a possible D match to TRBD1 (6 bases). This CDR3 comprises 14 residues. V dropped 6 bases and J dropped 0 bases, with 8 bases sitting between them. The germline CDR1 and CDR2 sequences are WSHSY and SAAADI. The CDR3 coding sequence is TGCGCCAGCAGAGGACAGACGAACACCGGGGAGCTGTTTTTT. Residues: CASRGQTNTGELFF.

V gene TRBV9 combines with J gene TRBJ2-7; 9 bases are a match to TRBD1. The CDR3 totals 14 residues. The V gene's germline CDR1 is SGDLS and CDR2 YYNGEE. The J segment lost 6 bases and the V segment lost 3 bases, leaving 7 bases of the junction unmatched. In nucleotides, the CDR3 is TGTGCCAGCAGCGCCCGGGACAGGGCACCCGAGCAGTACTTC. This sequence encodes CASSARDRAPEQYF.